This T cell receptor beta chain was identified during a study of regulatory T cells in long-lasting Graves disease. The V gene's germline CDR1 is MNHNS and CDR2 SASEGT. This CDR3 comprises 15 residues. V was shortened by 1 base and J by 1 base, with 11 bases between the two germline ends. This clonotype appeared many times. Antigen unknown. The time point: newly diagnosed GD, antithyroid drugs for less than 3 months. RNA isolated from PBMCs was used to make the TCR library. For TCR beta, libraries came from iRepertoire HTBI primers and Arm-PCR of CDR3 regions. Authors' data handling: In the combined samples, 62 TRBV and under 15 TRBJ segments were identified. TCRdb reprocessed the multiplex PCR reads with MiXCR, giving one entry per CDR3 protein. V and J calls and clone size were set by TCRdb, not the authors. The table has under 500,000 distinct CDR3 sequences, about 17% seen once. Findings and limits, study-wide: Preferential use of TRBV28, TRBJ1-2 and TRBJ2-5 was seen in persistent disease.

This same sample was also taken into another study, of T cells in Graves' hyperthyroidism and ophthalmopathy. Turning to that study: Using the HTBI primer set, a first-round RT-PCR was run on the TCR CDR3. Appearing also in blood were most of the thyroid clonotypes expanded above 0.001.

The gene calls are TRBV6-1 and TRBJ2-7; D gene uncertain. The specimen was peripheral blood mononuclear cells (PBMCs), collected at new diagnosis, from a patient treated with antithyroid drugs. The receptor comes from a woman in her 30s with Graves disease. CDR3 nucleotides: TGTGCCAGCAGTGAAGAGTTGGTATATTCCTACGAGCAGTACTTC. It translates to CASSEELVYSYEQYF.